This is a list of T cell receptor beta chains from one sample in a study of blood T cell repertoires in COVID-19. TCRdb's table, derived via immunoSEQ multiplex PCR, lists solely in-frame clones and lacks some. The sample has about 270,000 clones; 85% to 90% are singletons. What was sequenced was PBMCs or T cells enriched from blood (not recorded which). The receptors derive from a woman aged 25 to 45 with acute COVID-19. Both conserved end residues are part of each CDR3. Fields, in order: J gene, clone size, V gene, D gene, CDR3 DNA, CDR3 protein. The D gene is left open where the match is weak. Clone size is stated in some rows and not others, as once, few, many or a class when expanded.

TRBJ2-7 . TRBV6-5 TRBD1 TGTGCCAGCAGTTACCAGGGGGCCTCCTACGAGCAGTACTTC CASSYQGASYEQYF
TRBJ2-1 . TRBV9 TRBD2 TGTGCCAGCAGCGCCACTAGCGGGAGTTTTTCGGGTGAGCAGTTCTTC CASSATSGSFSGEQFF
TRBJ2-1 . TRBV2 . TGTGCCAGCAGGAGCCTGGGGAGCTCCTACAATGAGCAGTTCTTC CASRSLGSSYNEQFF
TRBJ1-3 . TRBV28 . TGTGCCATAACTGGTCTGGGAAACACCATATATTTT CAITGLGNTIYF
TRBJ2-3 . TRBV7-2 TRBD1 TGTGCCAGCAGTTCAGGGGGACCCGATACGCAGTATTTT CASSSGGPDTQYF
TRBJ2-1 . TRBV28 . TGTGCCAGCAGTTTAAGCCCAGGGGGGTGGTATGAGCAGTTCTTC CASSLSPGGWYEQFF
TRBJ1-1 once TRBV5-1 . TGCGCCAGCAGCCGTTTCAGACCCAGGGGTGAGAACACTGAAGCTTTCTTT CASSRFRPRGENTEAFF
TRBJ1-5 . TRBV30 . TGTGCCTGGAGTGCGACAGGAGGCAATCAGCCCCAGCATTTT CAWSATGGNQPQHF
TRBJ1-2 once TRBV28 TRBD1 TGTGCCAGCAACAGGGGTGACTATGGCTACACCTTC CASNRGDYGYTF
TRBJ2-2 . TRBV3-1/TRBV3-2 TRBD2 TGTGCCAGCCACCCCGTTGTGATCAGCGGGAATAGGGCCGGGGAGCTGTTTTTT CASHPVVISGNRAGELFF
TRBJ2-2 . TRBV27 . TGTGCCACCGATTCGGGGACCGGGGAGCTGTTTTTT CATDSGTGELFF
TRBJ2-5 . TRBV4-2 . TGTGCCAGCAGCCAAGATAAGCGGTCGCAAGAGACCCAGTACTTC CASSQDKRSQETQYF
TRBJ2-7 . TRBV6-6 TRBD1 TGTGCCAGCAGTTACTCCGGGACAGGGGGCTACGAGCAGTACTTC CASSYSGTGGYEQYF
TRBJ2-2 . TRBV28 . TGTGCCAGTCTCCAGGCAGGGAACACCGGGGAGCTGTTTTTT CASLQAGNTGELFF
TRBJ2-2 . TRBV7-6 TRBD2 TGTGCCAGCAGCCCAAGCGCAACACTAGCGGGAGGCGGCACCGGGGAGCTGTTTTTT CASSPSATLAGGGTGELFF
TRBJ2-1 . TRBV24-1 . TGTGCCACCAGTGATCCCGAGGATTTCAATGAGCAGTTCTTC CATSDPEDFNEQFF
TRBJ2-3 few TRBV7-8 TRBD2 TGTGCCACCCACTGGGGGCGGGAGGGCCTCGATACGCAGTATTTT CATHWGREGLDTQYF
TRBJ2-7 . TRBV28 . TGTGCCAGCAGTTTCCCCGGGATCTATGCCTCCTACGAGCAGTACTTC CASSFPGIYASYEQYF
TRBJ1-1 . TRBV28 . TGTGCCAGCAGTTTTTTTCAGGGCCTCATGAACACTGAAGCTTTCTTT CASSFFQGLMNTEAFF
TRBJ2-1 . TRBV4-1 TRBD1 TGCGCCAGTTCCCAGGGGGCCGGCTACAATGAGCAGTTCTTC CASSQGAGYNEQFF
TRBJ2-7 . TRBV6-1 . TGTGCCAGCAGTGAAGTAGGGGACTCCTACGAGCAGTACTTC CASSEVGDSYEQYF
TRBJ1-4 . TRBV28 TRBD1 TGTGCCAGCAGTCCAACAGGGGGCTTAACTAATGAAAAACTGTTTTTT CASSPTGGLTNEKLFF
TRBJ1-1 . TRBV3-1/TRBV3-2 . TGTGCCAGCAGCCAACAGGGATCGAGCACTGAAGCTTTCTTT CASSQQGSSTEAFF
TRBJ1-6 . TRBV6-5 TRBD1 TGTGCCAGCAGAGACGGGACAGTAAATAATTCACCCCTCCACTTT CASRDGTVNNSPLHF
TRBJ2-7 . TRBV2 TRBD1 TGTGCCAGCAGCCCGGACAGGGGGCTCTACGAGCAGTACTTC CASSPDRGLYEQYF
TRBJ1-5 . TRBV19 . TGTGCCAGTAGCCGAGGGAATCAGCCCCAGCATTTT CASSRGNQPQHF
TRBJ1-1 . TRBV4-2 . TGTGCCAGCAGCCAAGCATCCCACAGGGACACTGAAGCTTTCTTT CASSQASHRDTEAFF
TRBJ1-5 . TRBV6-1 . TGTGCCAGCAGTGAACAAGAGGGTCAGCCCCAGCATTTT CASSEQEGQPQHF
TRBJ1-2 . TRBV2 TRBD1 TGTGCCAGCAGCGGATTCCGGGACAGAGACTATGGCTACACCTTC CASSGFRDRDYGYTF
TRBJ2-7 . TRBV14 TRBD2 TGTGCCAGCAGCCACGCGAGCGGGAAGAGCTCCTACGAGCAGTACTTC CASSHASGKSSYEQYF
TRBJ2-3 . TRBV5-1 TRBD2 TGCGCCAGCAGCTTGGACCCTGTTAAGACTAGCGGGAGGACCAAACGCGATCCAGATACGCAGTATTTT CASSLDPVKTSGRTKRDPDTQYF
TRBJ1-1 . TRBV4-2 . TGTGCCAGCAGCCAAGAAAGCGGATGGGACACTGAAGCTTTCTTT CASSQESGWDTEAFF
TRBJ2-3 . TRBV28 TRBD1 TGTGCCAGCAGCCCCGGGACAGTAGGTACGCAGTATTTT CASSPGTVGTQYF
TRBJ2-5 . TRBV2 TRBD2 TGTGCCAGCGCGGGACTAGCGGGAGGGGGTGACTTC CASAGLAGGGDF
TRBJ2-7 . TRBV11-2 TRBD1 TGTGCCAGCAGTCGCGGGACAGGTTCTTCCTACGAGCAGTACTTC CASSRGTGSSYEQYF
TRBJ1-4 . TRBV11-2 . TGTGCCAGCAGCTTAGCCGGGGGGCCGGGAAAACTGTTTTTT CASSLAGGPGKLFF
TRBJ2-7 . TRBV28 TRBD1 TGTGCCAGCAGTCCTGTTTTGGACAGGGAGGAGTACTTC CASSPVLDREEYF
TRBJ2-7 few TRBV10-1 . TGCGCCAGCAGTGGGGCCACGGGAGAAACCTACGAGCAGTACTTC CASSGATGETYEQYF
TRBJ1-5 . TRBV12-5 . TGTGCTAGTGGTCCCCGAGGACAGTTTTTGCATTTT CASGPRGQFLHF
TRBJ2-7 few TRBV28 . TGTGCCAGCAGTAAACAGTCCCCATCCAACTACGAGCAGTACTTC CASSKQSPSNYEQYF